These 22 T cell receptor beta chains share one sample of origin, sequenced in a study of OX40 agonist ivuxolimab in advanced cancers. Produced via immunoSEQ multiplex PCR; TCRdb's table is partial and in-frame only. The sample yields 60,000 to 90,000 clones, less than 90% seen once. This sample comprised CD4+ or CD8+ T cells sorted from blood, obtained in a trial of the OX40 agonist ivuxolimab. These receptors all stem from an adult with an advanced solid tumor such as melanoma, head and neck, liver or kidney cancer.

V and J are TRBV10-1 and TRBJ1-2; 8 bases agree with TRBD1. The CDR3 contains 15 residues. V lost 6 bases, J lost 4 bases, and 10 bases stayed unmatched. Germline V gene sequence: CDR1 WNHNN, CDR2 SYGVQD (reference sequence). This chain's CDR3 is CASSPARGLGYGYTF. CDR3 in DNA: TGCGCCAGCAGCCCCGCCAGGGGGCTTGGCTATGGCTACACCTTC.

The chain carries TRBV27 and TRBJ1-2; 9 nucleotides match TRBD1. The CDR3 extends over 13 amino acids. The ends lost 4 bases at V and 5 bases at J; junction bases unmatched: 2. CDR1 is MNHEY and CDR2 is SMNVEV in the germline V gene (reference sequence). CDR3 nucleotide sequence: TGTGCCAGCAGTTCGACAGGGGGTTATGGCTACACCTTC. It yields the protein CASSSTGGYGYTF.

This clone was detected only once. The chain links TRBV18 to TRBJ1-1; 7 bases match TRBD1. The V and J ends lost 2 bases and 2 bases, in that order; junction bases with no gene match: 2. The CDR3 totals 14 residues. Germline values: CDR1 KGHSH, CDR2 LQKENI. CDR3 sequence (DNA): TGTGCCAGCTCACCAACAGGGGCCAACACTGAAGCTTTCTTT. This translates into CASSPTGANTEAFF.

V and J are TRBV13 and TRBJ2-1, with 7 nucleotides matching TRBD2. CDR1 PRHDT and CDR2 FYEKMQ come from the germline V gene (reference sequence). CDR3 length: 16 residues. Trimming at V came to 3 bases and at J to 6 bases, leaving 11 bases not matched to a gene. CDR3 sequence reads: CASSFSQRGPLNEQFF. In DNA form, the CDR3 reads TGTGCCAGCAGCTTTTCCCAGCGGGGCCCTCTCAATGAGCAGTTCTTC.

The chain couples TRBV5-8 to TRBJ1-1; D unclear. V gave up 5 bases and J gave up 2 bases, with 4 bases separating them. CDR1 is SGHTS, CDR2 YDEGEE, per germline. This CDR3 contains 11 residues. The CDR3 DNA reads as TGTGCCAGCAGGTTTAACACTGAAGCTTTCTTT. It specifies CASRFNTEAFF.

As for this clone: At one end the junction does not follow the germline gene, possibly because of a read error. V and J are TRBV28 and TRBJ1-5; D uncertain. Germline V gene lookup returns CDR1 MDHEN and CDR2 SYDVKM. The CDR3 totals 13 residues. CDR3 DNA: TGTGCCAGCAGTTTCCTGGGTGATCAGCCCCGGCATTTT. Amino acids: CASSFLGDQPRHF.

This clone was seen a single time. The chain has TRBV6-5 and TRBJ1-1; no reliable D call. The germline V gene has CDR1 MNHEY and CDR2 SVGAGI. This CDR3 is 13 amino acids long. The V and J ends lost 6 bases and 1 base respectively, with 9 bases between them. The DNA for the CDR3 is TGTGCCAGCAGCAAAAGGAGGAACACTGAAGCTTTCTTT. Translated, it gives CASSKRRNTEAFF.

The genes are TRBV19 and TRBJ2-3; D ambiguous. Trimming removed 6 bases at V and 4 bases at J, with 11 bases between. CDR3 length: 13 amino acids. Germline assignment: CDR1 LNHDA and CDR2 SQIVND (reference sequence). The DNA for the CDR3 is TGTGCCAGTAGACCGCCCGTTCCAGATACGCAGTATTTT. Residues: CASRPPVPDTQYF.

This clone was detected only once. The chain joins TRBV18 to TRBJ1-2, with 7 bases aligning to TRBD1. Germline CDR1 KGHSH, CDR2 LQKENI. The length of the CDR3 is 12 residues. Germline trimming cut 5 bases from V and 8 bases from J; bases unmatched to any gene: 5. The CDR3 sequence is CASSSQGSGYTF. The DNA for the CDR3 is TGTGCCAGCTCATCACAGGGGAGCGGCTACACCTTC.

The CDR3, as DNA: TGTGCCATCGGAGCGGGGGGGACCTACAATGAGCAGTTCTTC. It translates to CAIGAGGTYNEQFF. The chain carries TRBV10-3 and TRBJ2-1; 10 positions agree with TRBD2. The CDR3 has 14 amino acids. Germline CDR1 and CDR2: ENHRY and SYGVKD. The ends lost 8 bases at V and 2 bases at J; junction bases unmatched: 3.

The chain uses TRBV19 and TRBJ1-2; 11 bases map to TRBD1. The CDR3 has 17 residues. V lost 4 bases to trimming and J lost 2 bases; unmatched junction nucleotides: 9. CDR1 and CDR2 from the germline V gene are LNHDA and SQIVND (reference sequence). The CDR3 region is CASSNTRRDRGNYGYTF. CDR3 DNA sequence: TGTGCCAGTAGTAATACAAGACGGGACAGGGGGAACTATGGCTACACCTTC.

V gene TRBV29-1 combines with J gene TRBJ1-1; D is possibly TRBD1 (5 bases). The ends were cut back, 3 bases at V and 5 bases at J, with 22 bases in the middle. The CDR3 totals 16 residues. CDR1 is SQVTM and CDR2 is ANQGSEA in the germline V gene. DNA of the CDR3: TGCAGCGTTGATTCAGAGTCGGGGGTGACGGGGACTGAAGCTTTCTTT. Protein: CSVDSESGVTGTEAFF.

The gene calls are TRBV7-8 and TRBJ2-7; TRBD2 agrees at 8 bases. The length of the CDR3 is 13 residues. The J segment lost 10 bases and the V segment lost 5 bases, leaving 10 bases of the junction unmatched. The germline CDR1 and CDR2 sequences are SGHVS and FQNEAQ. The CDR3 loop is CASSPGGGLPQYF. The CDR3 DNA is TGTGCCAGCAGCCCGGGGGGGGGACTCCCCCAGTACTTC.

The table lists this clone with a few counts. The rearrangement joins TRBV5-6 to TRBJ2-1; a possible D gene is TRBD2 (7 bases). The germline gives CDR1 SGHDT, CDR2 YYEEEE. The CDR3 consists of 13 residues. The CDR3 protein is CATHRGAIDEQFF. CDR3 nucleotide sequence: TGTGCTACCCATCGGGGGGCTATCGATGAGCAGTTCTTC.

The rearrangement uses TRBV2 and TRBJ2-3; TRBD1 matches 9 bases. Germline V gene sequence: CDR1 SNHLY, CDR2 FYNNEI. The trim removed 8 bases at V and 3 bases at J, leaving 3 bases unmatched. This CDR3 is built from 13 residues. This CDR3 is CASGGTGTDTQYF. CDR3 sequence (DNA): TGTGCCAGCGGTGGGACAGGGACAGATACGCAGTATTTT. Looking up the rest from reference TRBV2 and TRBJ2-3 gives the full variable domain: EPEVTQTPSHQVTQMGQEVILRCVPISNHLYFYWYRQILGQKVEFLVSFYNNEISEKSEIFDDQFSVERPDGSNFTLKIRSTKLEDSAMYFCASGGTGTDTQYFGPGTRLTVL.

V is TRBV6-1 and J is TRBJ2-3, with TRBD2 matching over 9 bases. This CDR3 has 18 amino acids. Germline V CDR1 and CDR2: MNHNS, SASEGT. J gave up 6 bases and V 0 bases, and 13 bases lay outside the gene matches. CDR3: CASSEALSGAGGPDTQYF. The CDR3 nucleotides read TGTGCCAGCAGTGAAGCGCTGAGCGGGGCGGGGGGGCCGGATACGCAGTATTTT.

The chain joins TRBV11-2 to TRBJ2-7, with 9 bases lining up with TRBD1. Per the germline V gene, CDR1 is SGHAT and CDR2 is FQNNGV. Losses at the gene ends were 1 base for V and 8 bases for J; bases not matched to a gene: 21. The CDR3 covers 19 residues. The DNA of the CDR3 is TGTGCCAGCAGCTTAGCGTGGGCCGGGACAGGGTTGGGGTTACGGAAGCAGTACTTC. Residues: CASSLAWAGTGLGLRKQYF.

The chain couples TRBV19 to TRBJ2-3; 7 nucleotides match TRBD2. The trim removed 5 bases at V and 5 bases at J, leaving 10 bases unmatched. Germline V gives CDR1 LNHDA, CDR2 SQIVND (reference sequence). This CDR3 region has 15 residues. The CDR3 DNA sequence: TGTGCCAGTAGTTCTAGCGGCGGCGATGGAGATACGCAGTATTTT. Amino acids: CASSSSGGDGDTQYF.

The chain carries TRBV5-1 and TRBJ2-3; the match to TRBD2 covers 10 bases. Trimming removed 2 bases from V and 5 bases from J; junction bases left unmatched: 5. There are 15 residues in the CDR3. The germline V gene encodes CDR1 SGHRS and CDR2 YFSETQ. DNA for the CDR3: TGCGCCAGCAGCTTAGAGCGGGGGGGCCGAGATACGCAGTATTTT. Translating gives CASSLERGGRDTQYF.

This chain joins TRBV7-2 and TRBJ2-7, with D perhaps TRBD2 (5 bases). This CDR3 comprises 14 residues. The V end lost 5 bases, the J end lost 0 bases, and 11 bases lay between the germline ends. Germline V gene lookup returns CDR1 SGHTA and CDR2 FQGNSA. CDR3 sequence reads: CASSERGSSYEQYF. The CDR3 DNA is TGTGCCAGCAGCGAAAGAGGGAGCTCCTACGAGCAGTACTTC.

This chain connects TRBV28 to TRBJ1-5; tentative D call: TRBD1 (5 bases). V was clipped by 2 bases and J by 0 bases, with 14 bases between them. CDR3 length: 17 amino acids. Germline V gives CDR1 MDHEN, CDR2 SYDVKM. In nucleotides, the CDR3 is TGTGCCAGCAGTTTAACCCGCGGGGGTAATAGCAATCAGCCCCAGCATTTT. Protein product: CASSLTRGGNSNQPQHF.

The chain couples TRBV5-8 to TRBJ2-5; 11 nucleotides align to TRBD1. CDR3 length equals 16 residues. Per the germline V gene, CDR1 is SGHTS and CDR2 is YDEGEE. The V segment lost 4 bases and the J segment 1 base; nucleotides outside the gene matches: 6. The chain's CDR3 is CASSRAGTGGQETQYF. DNA for the CDR3: TGTGCCAGCAGCAGGGCCGGGACAGGGGGCCAAGAGACCCAGTACTTC.